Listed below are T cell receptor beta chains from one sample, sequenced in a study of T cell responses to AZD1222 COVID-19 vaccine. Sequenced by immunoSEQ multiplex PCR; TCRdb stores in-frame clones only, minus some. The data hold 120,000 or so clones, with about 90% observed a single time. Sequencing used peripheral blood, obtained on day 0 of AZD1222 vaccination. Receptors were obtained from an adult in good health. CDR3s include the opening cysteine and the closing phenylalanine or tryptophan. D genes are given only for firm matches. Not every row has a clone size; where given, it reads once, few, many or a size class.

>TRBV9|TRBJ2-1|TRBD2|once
TGTGCCAGCAGCGTCGTTAGCGGGCTGCCCAATGAGCAGTTCTTC
CASSVVSGLPNEQFF
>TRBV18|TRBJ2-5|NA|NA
TGTGCCAGCTCACCACCGGGGAGGAAAGAGACCCAGTACTTC
CASSPPGRKETQYF
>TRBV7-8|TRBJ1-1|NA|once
TGTGCCAGCAGCCCCCGACAAAAGAACACTGAAGCTTTCTTT
CASSPRQKNTEAFF
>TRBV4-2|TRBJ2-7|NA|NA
TGTGCCAGCAGCCAAGTACCGGGACCTGACTACGAGCAGTACTTC
CASSQVPGPDYEQYF
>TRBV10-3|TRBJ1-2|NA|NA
TGTGCCATCAGTGAGTTAAGGGGCTACACCTTC
CAISELRGYTF
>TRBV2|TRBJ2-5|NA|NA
TGTGCCAGCAGTCCGAGGGGACGAGAGACCCAGTACTTC
CASSPRGRETQYF
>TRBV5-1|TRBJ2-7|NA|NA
TGCGCCAGCAGCCTTTTGGGCTACGAGCAGTACTTC
CASSLLGYEQYF
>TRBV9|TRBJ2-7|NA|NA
TGTGCCAGCAGCGTGACTAGTACCTCCTACGAGCAGTACTTC
CASSVTSTSYEQYF
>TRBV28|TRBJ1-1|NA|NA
TGTGCCAGCAGTTTATACGGGGTGGGGTCCGGAGCTTTCTTT
CASSLYGVGSGAFF
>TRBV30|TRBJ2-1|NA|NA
TGTGCCTGGAGTCCAGGGGGGTATGAGCAGTTCTTC
CAWSPGGYEQFF
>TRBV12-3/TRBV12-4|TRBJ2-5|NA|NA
TGTGCCAGCAGCCACGGACGGTGGGAGACCCAGTACTTC
CASSHGRWETQYF
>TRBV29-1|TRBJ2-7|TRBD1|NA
TGCAGCGTCCGAAATCGACAGGGGGTTGGGTACGAGCAGTACTTC
CSVRNRQGVGYEQYF
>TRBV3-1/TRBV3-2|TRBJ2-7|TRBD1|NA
TGTGCCAGCAGCCACCCCGGGACAGGGACCTACGAGCAGTACTTC
CASSHPGTGTYEQYF
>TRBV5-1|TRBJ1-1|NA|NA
TGCGCCAGCAGCCCCCACGACGGCGAACAAGCTGAAGCTTTCTTT
CASSPHDGEQAEAFF
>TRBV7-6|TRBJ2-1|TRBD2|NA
TGTGCCAGCAGCCTAGCGGGAGGGCCGAATGAGCAGTTCTTC
CASSLAGGPNEQFF
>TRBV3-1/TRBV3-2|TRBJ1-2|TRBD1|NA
TGTGCCAGCAGCCGCATCCCCGGGACAGGGAACCATGGCTACACCTTC
CASSRIPGTGNHGYTF
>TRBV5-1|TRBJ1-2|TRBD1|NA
TGCGCCAGCAGCGCGGGACAGGGGGATGGCTACACCTTC
CASSAGQGDGYTF
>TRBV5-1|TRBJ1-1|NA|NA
TGCGCCAGCAGCTTGGAACAGAGCACTGAAGCTTTCTTT
CASSLEQSTEAFF
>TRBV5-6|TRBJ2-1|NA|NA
TGTGCCAGCAGCTTGGACCAAGACAATGAGCAGTTCTTC
CASSLDQDNEQFF
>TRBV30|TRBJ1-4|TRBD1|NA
TGTGCCTCACAGGGGAGAGGTGAAAAACTGTTTTTT
CASQGRGEKLFF
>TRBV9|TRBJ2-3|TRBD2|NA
TGTGCCAGCAGCGTAGCTACGAGGGCTAGCGGGAGTGGTTATACGCAGTATTTT
CASSVATRASGSGYTQYF
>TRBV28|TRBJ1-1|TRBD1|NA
TGTGCCAGCAGCCTTACAGGGGCGAACACTGAAGCTTTCTTT
CASSLTGANTEAFF
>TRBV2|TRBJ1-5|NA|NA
TGTGCCAGCAGTGAAGCGCCTAAGGGGGGCTATAGCAATCAGCCCCAGCATTTT
CASSEAPKGGYSNQPQHF
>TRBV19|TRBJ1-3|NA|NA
TGTGCCAGTAGTCAACAGACGATCTCTGGAAACACCATATATTTT
CASSQQTISGNTIYF
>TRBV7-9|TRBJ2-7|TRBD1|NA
TGTGCCAGCAGCTTGGGGACAGCCTACGAGCAGTACTTC
CASSLGTAYEQYF
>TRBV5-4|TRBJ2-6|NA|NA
TGTGCCACGAGGGGGTCTGAGGCCAACGTCCTGACTTTC
CATRGSEANVLTF